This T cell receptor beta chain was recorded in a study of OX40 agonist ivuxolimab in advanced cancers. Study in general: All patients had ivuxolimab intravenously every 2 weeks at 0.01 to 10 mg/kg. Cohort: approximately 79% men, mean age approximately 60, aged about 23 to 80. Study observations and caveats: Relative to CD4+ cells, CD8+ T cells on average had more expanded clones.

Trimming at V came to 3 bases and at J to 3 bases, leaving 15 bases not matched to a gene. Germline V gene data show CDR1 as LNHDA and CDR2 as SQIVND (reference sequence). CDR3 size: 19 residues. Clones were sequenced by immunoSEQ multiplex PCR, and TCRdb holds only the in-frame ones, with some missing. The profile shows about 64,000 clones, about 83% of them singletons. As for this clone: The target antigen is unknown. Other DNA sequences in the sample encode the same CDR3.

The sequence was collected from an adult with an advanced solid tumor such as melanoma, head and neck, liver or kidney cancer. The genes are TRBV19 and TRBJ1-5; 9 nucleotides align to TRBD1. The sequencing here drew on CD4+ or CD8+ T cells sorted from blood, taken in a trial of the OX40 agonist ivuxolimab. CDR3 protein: CASSMFGAPGTGFNQPQHF. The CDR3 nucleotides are TGTGCCAGTAGTATGTTTGGAGCCCCCGGGACAGGGTTCAATCAGCCCCAGCATTTT.